Described below is a single T cell receptor (beta chain) sequence and its context. The data are from a study of blood T cell repertoires in COVID-19. Study context: COVID-19 samples, acute and convalescent, were from the United States, Italy and Spain. Nucleic acid was either cDNA or gDNA, and it came from T cells, B-cell-depleted T cells, or PBMCs.

How the authors handled the data: Amplification of reference gene primers was used by the study to estimate nucleated cell counts. Clones were sequenced by immunoSEQ multiplex PCR, and TCRdb holds only the in-frame ones, with some missing. The DNA gave D and trimming, while V, J and clone size come from that table. The repertoire includes about 80,000 clones, about four fifths of them detected once, and around 36% sits in the top ten. CDR3 length: 14 residues. Germline values: CDR1 LGHDT, CDR2 YNNKEL (reference sequence). Trimming at V came to 3 bases and at J to 2 bases, leaving 4 bases not matched to a gene.

The sequence came from a woman in her 70s with acute or convalescent COVID-19. The chain carries TRBV3-1 (or the pseudogene TRBV3-2) and TRBJ2-7; TRBD2 aligns across 7 bases. Source material: peripheral blood. CDR3: CASSQSSGPYEQYF. CDR3 nucleotides: TGTGCCAGCAGCCAGTCTAGCGGTCCCTACGAGCAGTACTTC.